Below, 9 T cell receptor beta chains from the same sample are listed, as sequenced in a study of blood T cell repertoires in COVID-19. Sequencing was performed with immunoSEQ multiplex PCR; in TCRdb, only in-frame clones are kept and a portion is missing. The sample includes approximately 120,000 clones, about 80% of them seen just once. Sequenced: peripheral blood. The receptors were sampled from a woman between 50 and 59 years old with acute or convalescent COVID-19.

The chain recombines TRBV19 with TRBJ1-1; 7 nucleotides agree with TRBD1. The ends lost 5 bases at V and 0 bases at J; junction bases unmatched: 3. CDR3 length: 14 residues. The germline CDR1 and CDR2 sequences are LNHDA and SQIVND (reference sequence). The CDR3 protein is CASSLDRLNTEAFF. CDR3 sequence (DNA): TGTGCCAGTAGTCTGGACAGGTTGAACACTGAAGCTTTCTTT.

The genes are TRBV5-4 and TRBJ1-2; perhaps TRBD1 as D (5 bases). Germline CDR1 SGHNT, CDR2 YYREEE (reference sequence). Trimming left V 0 bases short and J 8 bases short, with 20 bases between. This CDR3 region has 16 residues. CDR3: CASSLGQGIRVLGYTF. CDR3 coding DNA: TGTGCCAGCAGCTTGGGGCAGGGAATTCGAGTCTTGGGCTACACCTTC.

The chain couples TRBV2 to TRBJ1-1; D is uncertain. Germline CDR1 and CDR2: SNHLY and FYNNEI. The V end lost 6 bases, the J end lost 1 base, and 9 bases lay between the germline ends. This CDR3 comprises 13 residues. The DNA for the CDR3 is TGTGCCAGCAGGGGCCAGACGAACACTGAAGCTTTCTTT. This gives the protein CASRGQTNTEAFF.

CDR3 in amino acids: CASIRDRDSYEQYF. The DNA of the CDR3 is TGTGCCAGCATCCGGGACAGGGACTCCTACGAGCAGTACTTC. This chain joins TRBV21-1 and TRBJ2-7; no check of the table's D call, TRBD1, against the DNA was made. TRBV21-1 is annotated as a pseudogene. This CDR3 has 14 amino acids.

The chain joins TRBV5-1 to TRBJ1-5; D might be TRBD1 (5 bases). The CDR3 sequence is 16 residues long. Germline CDR1 reads SGHRS; CDR2 reads YFSETQ. V gave up 4 bases and J gave up 3 bases, with 17 bases separating them. CDR3 loop: CASSPGGGMSNQPQHF. Written as DNA, the CDR3 is TGCGCCAGCAGCCCGGGGGGGGGAATGTCCAATCAGCCCCAGCATTTT.

This chain connects TRBV20-1 to TRBJ1-2, with 7 bases that match TRBD1. J lost 6 bases, V lost 8 bases, and 0 bases had no gene match. The CDR3 sequence is 9 residues long. Germline V CDR1 and CDR2: DFQATT, SNEGSKA (reference sequence). CDR3: CSTGDGYTF. The CDR3 DNA follows: TGCAGTACAGGGGATGGCTACACCTTC.

The chain couples TRBV27 to TRBJ1-2; 7 bases fit TRBD1. CDR1 MNHEY and CDR2 SMNVEV come from the germline V gene (reference sequence). The CDR3 totals 14 residues. V dropped 0 bases and J dropped 4; count of bases not matched to a gene: 2. DNA of the CDR3: TGTGCCAGCAGTTTATCTGGGACAGTCTATGGCTACACCTTC. It translates to CASSLSGTVYGYTF.

The V and J genes are TRBV5-1 and TRBJ1-4; the D is unclear. The CDR3 contains 15 residues. Germline V lookup: CDR1 SGHRS, CDR2 YFSETQ. V was cut by 4 bases and J by 4 bases, with 14 bases left in between. In DNA, the CDR3 is TGCGCCAGCAGCCGGAACAGTGGAAGTAATGAAAAACTGTTTTTT. Translating gives CASSRNSGSNEKLFF. The full variable domain, completed using reference TRBV5-1 and TRBJ1-4, is KAGVTQTPRYLIKTRGQQVTLSCSPISGHRSVSWYQQTPGQGLQFLFEYFSETQRNKGNFPGRFSGRQFSNSRSEMNVSTLELGDSALYLCASSRNSGSNEKLFFGSGTQLSVL.

The chain uses TRBV9 and TRBJ2-5; TRBD2 matches at 12 bases. This CDR3 is 16 amino acids long. Per germline, CDR1 SGDLS and CDR2 YYNGEE. V lost 3 bases and J lost 5; bases outside the gene matches: 8. Here the CDR3 reads CASSGSSGGAAETQYF. The CDR3 DNA sequence: TGTGCCAGCAGCGGATCTAGCGGGGGGGCCGCGGAGACCCAGTACTTC.